This TCR beta chain was obtained from a study of graft-versus-host responses after intestinal transplantation (dated by TCRdb to the early 2020s). Background on the whole study: Recipients received multivisceral, liver-intestinal, or isolated intestinal transplants. Every recipient was given anti-thymocyte globulin induction, then maintenance tacrolimus and steroids for roughly 3 years. After intestinal transplantation, graft-versus-host and host-versus-graft alloreactive T cell clones in the graft, circulation and bone marrow were tracked using bulk TCR-beta CDR3 sequencing. Alloreactive clones were identified by sequencing pre-transplant mixed lymphocyte reaction products and comparing them with unstimulated pre-transplant donor and recipient T cells. The cohort enrolled roughly 25 intestinal transplant recipients including one retransplant, and 3 patients lacking pretransplant specimens were excluded. Donor T cell macrochimerism was defined as a peak of at least 4% donor T cells among recipient peripheral blood mononuclear cells. Samples from a few later patients were sequenced in-house on an Illumina MiSeq with MiXCR processing rather than by the commercial service. The study at large found these results: GvH clones were found in recipient bone marrow, and some of the GvH clones appeared earlier in ileal mucosa or blood, which is consistent with an intestinal mucosal origin. Conclusions were limited by the relatively low number and heterogeneity of intestinal transplant patients. High GvH to HvG T cell clonal ratios were observed in the allografts of patients with donor T cell macrochimerism. Early after transplant, declines in HvG clones were associated with peak levels of circulating GvH clones.

This clone was counted a single time. The clone's antigen remains unknown. The record has no base qualities; no much larger clone is one base away. Libraries were prepared through the immunoSEQ multiplex PCR assay. In most patients, genomic DNA was isolated using the Qiagen DNeasy Blood and Tissue Kit and sent frozen to Adaptive Biotechnologies for TCR sequencing. High-throughput TCR-beta CDR3 sequencing of genomic DNA from most patients was performed by Adaptive Biotechnologies. The original pipeline was this. TCR sequencing data for 18 patients were retrieved from Adaptive's ImmunoSEQ software; a few other patients were processed with MiXCR and VDJtools. To correct CD4 versus CD8 sorting errors, sequences present in both subsets at a frequency ratio below 5:1 were removed. CDR3 nucleotide sequences shared between donor and recipient were removed because their origin could not be assigned. To count as alloreactive, a clone needed at least 2-fold expansion over unstimulated cells and a minimum CFSE-low frequency of 0.002% (template counts) or 0.001% (read counts). Clones detected in sequenced pre-transplant spleen, lymph node, or MLR CFSE-low populations of the donor or recipient were defined as mappable. The cumulative frequency of alloreactive clones was calculated as a percentage of all sequences, weighted by copy number. The table was pulled from immuneACCESS by TCRdb, which kept in-frame rearrangements only. Such tables lose some clones; where checked, under half of the loss comes from unresolved V genes, and the rest has no known cause. V and J calls and clone size are copied from that table; D and trimming were computed from the DNA. The sample table shows about 86,000 clones, and around 90% are seen once. The top ten clonotypes cover more than 0.4% of the sample.

Including cysteine and phenylalanine, the CDR3 has 12 amino acids. Just CDR3 DNA is preserved here, 36 bases in frame from base 1. CDR1 and CDR2 were assigned from the germline V gene (reference sequence) as SEHNR and FQNEAQ. Trimming leaves V shorter by 2 bases and J shorter by 9 bases, with the junction holding 3 bases beyond the gene matches. Read against the paper, the sample's time point label means: cells obtained before transplantation from donor or recipient. CD3+CD4+ and CD3+CD8+ populations were FACS-sorted from unstimulated pre-transplant donor and recipient cells taken from spleen or lymph nodes.

The clonotype originates from a human donor who received an intestinal transplant. The sample in question was unstimulated CD8+ T cells sorted from spleen or lymph node cells, obtained before intestinal transplant. The rearranged segments are TRBV7-9 and TRBJ2-7; 8 junctional bases match TRBD1. The CDR3 region has the sequence CASSLPTGGQYF. The DNA sequence reads TGTGCCAGCAGCTTACCAACAGGGGGGCAGTACTTC.